This TCR beta chain was recovered during a study of Graves' ophthalmopathy and Graves' hyperthyroidism. Findings and caveats of the study: Detected in blood as well were most expanded thyroid clonotypes with frequency above 0.001.

This CDR3 region has 15 residues. Deletions cut 6 bases from V and 2 bases from J, with 16 bases between. Germline loops: CDR1 MNHEY, CDR2 SVGAGI. Concerning this clonotype: What it recognizes is unknown.

The authors amplified TCR beta CDR3 regions, and they did so from RNA transcripts for repertoire sequencing. After a first-round RT-PCR with HTBI primers, a second-round multiplex PCR was run. Using its own MiXCR run on the multiplex PCR reads, TCRdb lists one record per CDR3 protein. The sample lists 52,000 or so distinct CDR3 sequences; around 50% were seen once. The sequence was collected from an adult woman with Graves' ophthalmopathy. The chain joins TRBV6-5 to TRBJ2-5, with D possibly matching TRBD2 (5 bases). Sequencing was done on a sample of peripheral blood. CDR3 bases: TGTGCCAGCAGGGCCCCAGCGGATCTTCAAGAGACCCAGTACTTC. Encoded protein: CASRAPADLQETQYF.